This TCR beta chain originates from a study of CD8+CD57+ T cells in acquired aplastic anemia. Study in general: Recorded DNA amounts for sorted CD4+ and CD8+ cells had an average of around 3.4 ug.

The use of genomic DNA as template underpinned the TCR beta VDJ and CDR3 profiling. Each CDR3 protein is one row after TCRdb ran MiXCR on the reads. Here the sample spans around 160,000 distinct CDR3 sequences, 40% to 50% being singletons. Patients picked for sequencing had shown CD8+CD57+ cell expansion detected by flow cytometry. Study-wide results and limits: In CD8+ cells, Simpson's diversity showed no significant difference between patients and controls. Around 29 shared CD8+ CDR3s appeared highly expressed within patients' immunodominant clones.

This clonotype was found many times. The target antigen is unknown. The receptor was isolated from a human donor with aplastic anemia. The sample taken for sequencing was sorted CD4+, CD8+, or CD8+CD57+ T cells (not recorded which) from PBMCs.

The CDR3: CASSPFTSGSNEQFF. The CDR3 DNA reads as TGTGCCAGTAGTCCCTTTACTAGCGGGAGCAATGAGCAGTTCTTC. The rearrangement links TRBV19 to TRBJ2-1, with TRBD2 matching 11 bases. CDR1 and CDR2 (germline): LNHDA, SQIVND (reference sequence). The trim removed 5 bases at V and 6 bases at J, leaving 6 bases unmatched. The CDR3 contains 15 residues.